These 5 T cell receptor beta chains were sequenced from one sample in a study of blood T cells in healthy people across ages. A second PCR of roughly 7 to 11 cycles used a sample-barcoded 5' primer and a J-beta primer mix. TCRdb ran MiXCR on the 5' RACE reads and lists one entry per CDR3 protein. The sample yields 1,500,000 or so distinct CDR3 sequences, approximately 43% seen once. The material sequenced was blood. The receptors shown here come from a woman aged 18-35 years in good health.

The sample holds a few counts of this clonotype. The rearrangement links TRBV10-3 to TRBJ1-1, with a possible D match to TRBD1 (5 bases). Germline loops: CDR1 ENHRY, CDR2 SYGVKD. V lost 4 bases and J lost 4, with 19 bases in between. The CDR3 has 16 residues. This CDR3 is CAISGTFNYRGTEAFF. The CDR3 DNA follows: TGTGCCATCAGTGGGACATTTAACTACAGAGGCACTGAAGCTTTCTTT.

In this sample, this clonotype turned up a few times. The rearrangement links TRBV9 to TRBJ2-7; 9 nucleotides match TRBD1. The CDR3 length is 15 residues. The V gene's germline CDR1 is SGDLS and CDR2 YYNGEE. V shed 0 bases, J shed 3 bases, and the junction held 4 bases outside the gene matches. The DNA of the CDR3 is TGTGCCAGCAGCGTAGGACAGGGGGAACTCTACGAGCAGTACTTC. It is translated as CASSVGQGELYEQYF.

Many counts were recorded for this clonotype. The chain has TRBV6-5 and TRBJ2-7; TRBD1 agrees at 7 bases. V lost 3 bases to trimming and J lost 3 bases; unmatched junction nucleotides: 8. The length of the CDR3 is 15 residues. The germline V gene encodes CDR1 MNHEY and CDR2 SVGAGI. The CDR3 protein is CASSYMAGGFYEQYF. The CDR3 coding sequence is TGTGCCAGCAGTTATATGGCAGGGGGTTTCTACGAGCAGTACTTC.

Note on this clonotype: The germline gene is not matched at one end of the junction; a read error may be the cause. The V call is TRBV7-2, the J call TRBJ2-7, with a possible D match to TRBD1 (6 bases). Per the germline V gene, CDR1 is SGHTA and CDR2 is FQGNSA. The length of the CDR3 is 14 residues. The CDR3 region is CASNLSGVPYEQYF. The CDR3 bases are TGTGCCAGCAACTTATCAGGGGTCCCCTACGAGCAGTACTTC. Using reference TRBV7-2 and TRBJ2-7 for the parts outside the CDR3, the full variable domain is GAGVSQSPSNKVTEKGKDVELRCDPISGHTALYWYRQSLGQGLEFLIYFQGNSAPDKSGLPSDRFSAERTGGSVSTLTIQRTQQEDSAVYLCASNLSGVPYEQYFGPGTRLTVT.

As to this clonotype: Compared with germline, one end of the junction differs, possibly owing to a read error. The chain joins TRBV7-7 to TRBJ2-5, with 13 bases that match TRBD2. Germline V gene sequence: CDR1 SSHAT, CDR2 FNYEAQ (reference sequence). This CDR3 spans 15 amino acids. This chain's CDR3 is CASSPTSGRLKTQYF. For the CDR3, the DNA is TGTGCTAGCAGCCCGACTAGCGGGAGGTTGAAGACCCAGTACTTC.